This T cell receptor (beta chain) was recorded in a study of T cell responses to AZD1222 COVID-19 vaccine. Study-level findings and limits: The donors showed a predominance of white British ancestry and of females, with possible underestimation of clonal diversity. Spike regions recognized by vaccine-associated CD4 TCRs spanned the protein, led by 160-218 and 743-854.

Data came from immunoSEQ multiplex PCR; TCRdb stores just in-frame clones and leaves some out. The sample lists fewer than 100,000 clones; approximately 84% were seen once. On this clone itself: The antigen is undetermined.

The CDR3 has 20 amino acids. Trimming took 4 bases from V and 0 from J; bases not matched to a gene: 15. CDR1 is SGHVS and CDR2 is FQNEAQ in the germline V gene. Sequences were derived from peripheral blood, sampled 28 days after the second AZD1222 dose. This clonotype was sampled from an adult who received the AZD1222 COVID-19 vaccine. The chain recombines TRBV7-8 with TRBJ2-1; 10 bases align to TRBD1. The CDR3 reads CASSSATGTGVFSSYNEQFF. In nucleotides, the CDR3 is TGTGCCAGCAGCTCCGCTACCGGGACAGGGGTTTTCAGCTCCTACAATGAGCAGTTCTTC.